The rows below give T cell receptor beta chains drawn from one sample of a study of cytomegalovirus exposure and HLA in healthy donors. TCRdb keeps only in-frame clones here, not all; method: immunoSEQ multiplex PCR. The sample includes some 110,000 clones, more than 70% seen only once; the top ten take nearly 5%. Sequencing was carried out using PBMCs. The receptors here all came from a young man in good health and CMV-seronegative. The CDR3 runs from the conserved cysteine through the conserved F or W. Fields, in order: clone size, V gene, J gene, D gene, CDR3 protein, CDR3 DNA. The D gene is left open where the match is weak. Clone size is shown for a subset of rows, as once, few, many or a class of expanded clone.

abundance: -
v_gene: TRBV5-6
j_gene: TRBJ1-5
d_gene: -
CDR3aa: CASSLRPGGTGSQHF
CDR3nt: TGTGCCAGCAGCTTGCGCCCTGGCGGGACCGGGTCCCAGCATTTT

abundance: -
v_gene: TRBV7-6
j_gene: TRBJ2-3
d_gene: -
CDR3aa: CASSSPVRDTQYF
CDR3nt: TGTGCCAGCAGCTCCCCCGTTCGGGATACGCAGTATTTT

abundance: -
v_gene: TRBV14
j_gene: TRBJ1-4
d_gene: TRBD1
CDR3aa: CASSHDRQGEKLFF
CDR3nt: TGTGCCAGCAGCCACGATCGACAGGGTGAAAAACTGTTTTTT

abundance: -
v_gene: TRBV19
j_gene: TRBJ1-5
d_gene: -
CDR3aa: CASSPIRDTGQPQHF
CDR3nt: TGTGCCAGTAGCCCTATCCGGGACACCGGTCAGCCCCAGCATTTT

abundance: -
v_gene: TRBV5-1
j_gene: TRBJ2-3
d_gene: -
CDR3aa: CASSLGLRRTSTDTQYF
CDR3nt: TGCGCCAGCAGCTTGGGGCTGAGGAGAACTAGCACAGATACGCAGTATTTT

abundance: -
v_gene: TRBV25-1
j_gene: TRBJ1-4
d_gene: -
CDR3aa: CASSETGPGEKLFF
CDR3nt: TGTGCCAGCAGTGAGACAGGACCGGGTGAAAAACTGTTTTTT

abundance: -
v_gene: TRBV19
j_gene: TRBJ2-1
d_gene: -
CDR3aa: CASSMNGGRRNEQFF
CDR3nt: TGTGCCAGTAGTATGAATGGCGGCAGAAGAAATGAGCAGTTCTTC

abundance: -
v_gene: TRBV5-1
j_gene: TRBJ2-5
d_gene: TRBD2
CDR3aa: CASSPEAGGETQYF
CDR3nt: TGCGCCAGCAGCCCGGAAGCGGGGGGAGAGACCCAGTACTTC

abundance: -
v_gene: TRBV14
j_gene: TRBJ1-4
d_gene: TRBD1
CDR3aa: CASSQALGTGSNEKLFF
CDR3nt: TGTGCCAGCAGCCAAGCCCTCGGGACAGGGAGTAATGAAAAACTGTTTTTT

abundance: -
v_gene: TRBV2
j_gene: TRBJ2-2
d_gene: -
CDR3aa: CASSPLRAVGELFF
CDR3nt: TGTGCCAGCAGTCCTCTCAGGGCCGTCGGGGAGCTGTTTTTT

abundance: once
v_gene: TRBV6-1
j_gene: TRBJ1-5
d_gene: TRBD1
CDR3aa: CASAIPDRVGQPQHF
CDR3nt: TGTGCCAGCGCAATCCCCGACAGGGTCGGCCAGCCCCAGCATTTT

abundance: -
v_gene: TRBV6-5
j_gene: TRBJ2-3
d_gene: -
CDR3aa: CASSYRPHTVGTQYF
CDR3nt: TGTGCCAGCAGTTATAGGCCGCATACAGTGGGCACGCAGTATTTT

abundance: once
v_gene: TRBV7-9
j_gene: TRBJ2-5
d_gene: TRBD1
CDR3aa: CASSPPRGQDSQETQYF
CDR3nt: TGTGCCAGCAGCCCCCCAAGGGGGCAGGACTCCCAAGAGACCCAGTACTTC

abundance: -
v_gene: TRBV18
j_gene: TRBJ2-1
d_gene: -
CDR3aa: CASSPVAGSYNEQFF
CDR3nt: TGTGCCAGCTCACCGGTTGCCGGCTCCTACAATGAGCAGTTCTTC

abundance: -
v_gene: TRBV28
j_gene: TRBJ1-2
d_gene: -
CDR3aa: CAAQQENYGYTF
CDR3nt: TGTGCCGCCCAACAGGAAAACTATGGCTACACCTTC

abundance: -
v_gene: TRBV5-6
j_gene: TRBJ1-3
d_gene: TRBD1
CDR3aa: CASSPTGDGNTIYF
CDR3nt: TGTGCCAGCAGCCCGACAGGGGACGGAAACACCATATATTTT

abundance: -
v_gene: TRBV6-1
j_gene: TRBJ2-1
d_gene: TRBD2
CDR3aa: CASSEGTSGRGEQFF
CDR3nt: TGTGCCAGCAGTGAGGGGACTAGCGGGAGGGGTGAGCAGTTCTTC

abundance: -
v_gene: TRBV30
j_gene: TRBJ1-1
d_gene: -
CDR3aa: CAWSVLGAGRTEAFF
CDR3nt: TGTGCCTGGAGTGTACTTGGGGCAGGGCGAACTGAAGCTTTCTTT

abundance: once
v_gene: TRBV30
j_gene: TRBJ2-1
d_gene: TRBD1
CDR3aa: CAWRATGNGSEQFF
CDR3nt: TGTGCCTGGAGGGCGACAGGGAACGGCAGTGAGCAGTTCTTC

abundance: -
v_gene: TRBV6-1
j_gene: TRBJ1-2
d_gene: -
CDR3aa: CASSEASYGYTF
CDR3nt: TGTGCCAGCAGTGAGGCCAGCTATGGCTACACCTTC

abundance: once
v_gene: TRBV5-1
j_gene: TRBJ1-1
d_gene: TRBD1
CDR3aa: CASSGQGGTAEAFF
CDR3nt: TGCGCCAGCAGCGGACAGGGGGGGACGGCTGAAGCTTTCTTT

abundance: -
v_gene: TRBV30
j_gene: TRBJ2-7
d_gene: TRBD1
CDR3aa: CAWNRGRRTYEQYF
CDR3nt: TGTGCCTGGAACAGGGGCCGGCGAACCTACGAGCAGTACTTC

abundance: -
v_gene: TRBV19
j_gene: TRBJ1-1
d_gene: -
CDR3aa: CASTGLENTEAFF
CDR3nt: TGTGCCAGCACGGGACTCGAGAACACTGAAGCTTTCTTT

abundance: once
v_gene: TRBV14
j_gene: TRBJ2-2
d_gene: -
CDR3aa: CASSPLLGATGELFF
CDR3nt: TGTGCCAGCAGCCCTCTTTTGGGGGCCACCGGGGAGCTGTTTTTT

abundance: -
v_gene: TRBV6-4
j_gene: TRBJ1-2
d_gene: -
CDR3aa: CASSDKAEGIGGYTF
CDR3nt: TGTGCCAGCAGTGATAAGGCAGAGGGTATCGGCGGCTACACCTTC

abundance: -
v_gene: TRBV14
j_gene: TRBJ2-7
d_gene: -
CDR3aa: CASSQDTEYEQYF
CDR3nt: TGTGCCAGCAGCCAAGATACCGAGTACGAGCAGTACTTC

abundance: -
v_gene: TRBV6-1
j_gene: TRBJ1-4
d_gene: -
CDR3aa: CASSVGLSELFF
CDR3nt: TGTGCCAGCAGTGTAGGACTTTCGGAACTGTTTTTT

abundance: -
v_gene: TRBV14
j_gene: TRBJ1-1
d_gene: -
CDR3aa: CASSQTGFDTEAFF
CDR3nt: TGTGCCAGCAGCCAAACCGGGTTCGACACTGAAGCTTTCTTT

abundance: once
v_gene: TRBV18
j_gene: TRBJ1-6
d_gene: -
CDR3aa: CASSPRVPGDYSPLHF
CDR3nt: TGTGCCAGCTCACCCCGGGTCCCAGGGGATTATTCACCCCTCCACTTT

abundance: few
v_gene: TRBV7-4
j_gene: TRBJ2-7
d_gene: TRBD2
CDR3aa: CASHQKTSGLQVNEQYF
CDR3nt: TGTGCCAGCCACCAGAAGACTAGCGGGCTCCAGGTGAACGAGCAGTACTTC

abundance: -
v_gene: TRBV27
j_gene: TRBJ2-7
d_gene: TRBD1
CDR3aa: CASSVTGTGHSEQYF
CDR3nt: TGTGCCAGCAGTGTCACCGGGACAGGGCATTCCGAGCAGTACTTC

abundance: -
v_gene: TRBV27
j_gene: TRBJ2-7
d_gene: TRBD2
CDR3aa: CASSRRLAENYEQYF
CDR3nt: TGTGCCAGCAGCCGGAGACTAGCGGAAAACTACGAGCAGTACTTC

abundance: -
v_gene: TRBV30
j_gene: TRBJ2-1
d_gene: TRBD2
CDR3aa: CAWSLNSGTRDNEQFF
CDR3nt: TGTGCCTGGAGTTTAAATTCCGGGACTAGGGACAATGAGCAGTTCTTC

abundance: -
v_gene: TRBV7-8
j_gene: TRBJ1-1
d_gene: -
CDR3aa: CASSLEGADTEAFF
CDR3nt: TGTGCCAGCAGCTTGGAGGGCGCGGACACTGAAGCTTTCTTT

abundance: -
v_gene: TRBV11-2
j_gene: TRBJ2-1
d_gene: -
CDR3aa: CASSSAQGNEQFF
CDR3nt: TGTGCCAGCAGCTCCGCCCAGGGAAATGAGCAGTTCTTC

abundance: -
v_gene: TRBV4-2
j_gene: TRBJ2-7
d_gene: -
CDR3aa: CASSQGGSKVQYF
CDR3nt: TGTGCCAGCAGCCAAGGGGGCTCTAAGGTGCAGTACTTC

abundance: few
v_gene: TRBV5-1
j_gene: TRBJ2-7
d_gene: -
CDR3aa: CASTLAGTAEQYF
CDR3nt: TGCGCCAGCACCCTGGCGGGGACAGCCGAGCAGTACTTC

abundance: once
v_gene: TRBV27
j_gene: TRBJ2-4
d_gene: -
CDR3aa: CASSSAGLAKNIQYF
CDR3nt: TGTGCCAGCAGTAGCGCAGGACTAGCCAAAAACATTCAGTACTTC

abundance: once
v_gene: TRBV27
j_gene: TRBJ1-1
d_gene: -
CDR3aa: CASSLLGGGERTEAFF
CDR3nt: TGTGCCAGCAGTCTCCTAGGGGGGGGAGAGAGAACTGAAGCTTTCTTT

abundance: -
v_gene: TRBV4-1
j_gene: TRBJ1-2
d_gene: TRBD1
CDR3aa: CASSSPTGHTNGYTF
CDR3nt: TGCGCCAGCAGCAGTCCGACAGGGCACACAAATGGCTACACCTTC

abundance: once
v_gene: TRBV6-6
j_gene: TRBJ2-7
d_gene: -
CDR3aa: CASKGTTYEQYF
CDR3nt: TGTGCCAGCAAAGGGACAACCTACGAGCAGTACTTC